Described below is a single TCR beta chain sequence and its context. Its specificity is not known. The data originate from a study of Tregs in tolerant kidney transplant recipients. Sequenced by immunoSEQ multiplex PCR; TCRdb stores in-frame clones only, minus some. The table includes about 87,000 clones, approximately 94% detected once. CDR1 is SGHKS, CDR2 YYEKEE, per germline (reference sequence). The CDR3 is made up of 15 amino acids. V was shortened by 4 bases and J by 1 base, with 11 bases between the two germline ends. The study's findings and limits: The small number of patients limits these findings pending further validation.

CD4+CD25+CD127- Tregs, CD4+CD25- non-Tregs, CD4 and CD8 cells were sorted. This chain connects TRBV5-5 to TRBJ1-4; D is undetermined. This TCR was sampled from a human donor who received a combined kidney and bone marrow transplant. Material: CD4+ T cells from blood, obtained before the transplant. Here the CDR3 reads CASSPRGLTNEKLFF. The CDR3 DNA is TGTGCCAGCAGCCCCCGAGGGTTAACTAATGAAAAACTGTTTTTT. The whole variable domain, filled in from reference TRBV5-5 and TRBJ1-4, reads DAGVTQSPTHLIKTRGQQVTLRCSPISGHKSVSWYQQVLGQGPQFIFQYYEKEERGRGNFPDRFSARQFPNYSSELNVNALLLGDSALYLCASSPRGLTNEKLFFGSGTQLSVL.